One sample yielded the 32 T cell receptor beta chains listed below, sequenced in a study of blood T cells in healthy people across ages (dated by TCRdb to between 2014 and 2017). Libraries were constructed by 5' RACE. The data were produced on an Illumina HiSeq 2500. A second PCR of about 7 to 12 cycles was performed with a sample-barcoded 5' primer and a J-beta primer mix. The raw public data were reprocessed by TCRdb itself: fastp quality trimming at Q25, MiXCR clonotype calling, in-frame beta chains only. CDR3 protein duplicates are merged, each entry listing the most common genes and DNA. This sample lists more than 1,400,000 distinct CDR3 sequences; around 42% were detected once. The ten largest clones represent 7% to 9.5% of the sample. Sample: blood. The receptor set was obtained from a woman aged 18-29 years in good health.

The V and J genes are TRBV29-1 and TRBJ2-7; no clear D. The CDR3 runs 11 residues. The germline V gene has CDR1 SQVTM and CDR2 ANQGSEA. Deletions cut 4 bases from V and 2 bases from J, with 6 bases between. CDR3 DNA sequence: TGCAGCGTTGGGGCCCCCTACGAGCAGTACTTC. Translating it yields CSVGAPYEQYF.

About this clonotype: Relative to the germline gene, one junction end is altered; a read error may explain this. CDR3 DNA sequence: TGCGCCAGCAGCCAAGATCGGGGCAGTAGTTCACCCCCCCACTTT. Translated, it gives CASSQDRGSSSPPHF. V and J are TRBV4-1 and TRBJ1-6, with a weak D call TRBD1 (5 bases). This CDR3 spans 15 amino acids. Looked up from germline, CDR1 is MGHRA and CDR2 is YSYEKL.

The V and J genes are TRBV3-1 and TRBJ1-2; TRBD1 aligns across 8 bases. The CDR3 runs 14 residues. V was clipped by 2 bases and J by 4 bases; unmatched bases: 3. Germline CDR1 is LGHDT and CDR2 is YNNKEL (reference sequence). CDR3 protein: CASSQSGQGYGYTF. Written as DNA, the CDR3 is TGTGCCAGCAGCCAAAGTGGACAGGGCTATGGCTACACCTTC. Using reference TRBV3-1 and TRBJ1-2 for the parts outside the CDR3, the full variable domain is DTAVSQTPKYLVTQMGNDKSIKCEQNLGHDTMYWYKQDSKKFLKIMFSYNNKELIINETVPNRFSPKSPDKAHLNLHINSLELGDSAVYFCASSQSGQGYGYTFGSGTRLTVV.

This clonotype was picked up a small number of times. The CDR3 spells CSVETGPEAFF. The CDR3 DNA is TGCAGCGTTGAAACGGGGCCTGAAGCTTTCTTT. The rearrangement links TRBV29-1 to TRBJ1-1; D might be TRBD1 (5 bases). V dropped 2 bases and J dropped 6 bases, with 7 bases sitting between them. CDR3 length: 11 amino acids. CDR1 and CDR2 from the germline V gene are SQVTM and ANQGSEA. Full variable domain (remainder filled in from reference TRBV29-1 and TRBJ1-1): SAVISQKPSRDICQRGTSLTIQCQVDSQVTMMFWYRQQPGQSLTLIATANQGSEATYESGFVIDKFPISRPNLTFSTLTVSNMSPEDSSIYLCSVETGPEAFFGQGTRLTVV.

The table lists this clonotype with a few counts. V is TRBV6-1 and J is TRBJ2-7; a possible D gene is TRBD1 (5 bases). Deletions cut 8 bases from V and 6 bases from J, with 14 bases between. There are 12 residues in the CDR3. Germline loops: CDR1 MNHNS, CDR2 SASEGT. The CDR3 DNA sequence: TGTGCCAGCGGGCGACGACAGACCGAGCAGTACTTC. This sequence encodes CASGRRQTEQYF.

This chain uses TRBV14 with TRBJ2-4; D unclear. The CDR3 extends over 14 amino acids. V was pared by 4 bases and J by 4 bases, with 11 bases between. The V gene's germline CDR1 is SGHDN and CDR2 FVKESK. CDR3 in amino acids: CASSLTRIKNIQYF. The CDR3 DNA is TGTGCCAGCAGCCTGACCAGGATTAAAAACATTCAGTACTTC.

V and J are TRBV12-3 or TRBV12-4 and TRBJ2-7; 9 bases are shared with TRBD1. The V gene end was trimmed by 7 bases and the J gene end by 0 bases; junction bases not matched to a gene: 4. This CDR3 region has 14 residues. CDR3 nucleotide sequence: TGTGCCAGCAACCCGGGACAGGGCTCCTACGAGCAGTACTTC. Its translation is CASNPGQGSYEQYF.

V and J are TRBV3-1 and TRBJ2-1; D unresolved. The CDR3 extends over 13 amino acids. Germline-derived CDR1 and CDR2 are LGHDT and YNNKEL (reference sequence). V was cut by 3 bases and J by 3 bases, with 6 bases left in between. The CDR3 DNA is TGTGCCAGCAGCCATACCAGCTACAATGAGCAGTTCTTC. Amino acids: CASSHTSYNEQFF.

The chain's CDR3 is CASSPTVVSYNEQYF. CDR3 DNA sequence: TGCGCCAGCAGCCCGACAGTGGTCTCCTACAATGAGCAGTACTTC. The chain recombines TRBV5-1 with TRBJ2-1; possibly TRBD1 for D (5 bases). The J call may be mistaken, given a closer DNA end match to TRBJ2-7. The CDR3 loop spans 15 amino acids. Looked up from germline, CDR1 is SGHRS and CDR2 is YFSETQ.

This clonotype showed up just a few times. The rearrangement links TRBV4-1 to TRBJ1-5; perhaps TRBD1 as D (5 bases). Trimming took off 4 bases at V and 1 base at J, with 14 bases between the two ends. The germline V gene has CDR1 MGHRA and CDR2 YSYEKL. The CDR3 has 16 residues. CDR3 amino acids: CASSPSWGESNQPQHF. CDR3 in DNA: TGCGCCAGCAGCCCCTCGTGGGGGGAGAGCAATCAGCCCCAGCATTTT.

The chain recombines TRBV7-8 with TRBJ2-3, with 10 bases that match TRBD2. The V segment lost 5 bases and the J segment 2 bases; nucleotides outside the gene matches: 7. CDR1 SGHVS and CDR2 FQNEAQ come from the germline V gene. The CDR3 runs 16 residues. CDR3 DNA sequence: TGTGCCAGCAGCATTACGACTAGCGGGTACACAGATACGCAGTATTTT. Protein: CASSITTSGYTDTQYF.

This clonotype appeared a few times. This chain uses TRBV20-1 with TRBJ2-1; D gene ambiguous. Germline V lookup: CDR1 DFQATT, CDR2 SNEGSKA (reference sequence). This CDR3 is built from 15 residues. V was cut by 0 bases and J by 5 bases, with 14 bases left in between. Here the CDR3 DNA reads TGCAGTGCTAGAGATCCTGGCGCGGTTAACAATGAGCAGTTCTTC. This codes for CSARDPGAVNNEQFF.

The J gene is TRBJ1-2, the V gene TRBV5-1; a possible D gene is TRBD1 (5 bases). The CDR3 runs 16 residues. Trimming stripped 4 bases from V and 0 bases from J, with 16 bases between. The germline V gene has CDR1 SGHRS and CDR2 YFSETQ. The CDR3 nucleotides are TGCGCCAGCAGCCCAACGGGGCAGAGCCCTAACTATGGCTACACCTTC. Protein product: CASSPTGQSPNYGYTF.

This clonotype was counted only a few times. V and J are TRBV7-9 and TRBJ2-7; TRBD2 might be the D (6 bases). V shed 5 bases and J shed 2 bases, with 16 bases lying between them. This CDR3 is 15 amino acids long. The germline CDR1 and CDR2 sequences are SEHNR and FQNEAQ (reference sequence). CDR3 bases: TGTGCCAGCAGCGGGGACTTGGCGATTACCTACGAGCAGTACTTC. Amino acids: CASSGDLAITYEQYF.

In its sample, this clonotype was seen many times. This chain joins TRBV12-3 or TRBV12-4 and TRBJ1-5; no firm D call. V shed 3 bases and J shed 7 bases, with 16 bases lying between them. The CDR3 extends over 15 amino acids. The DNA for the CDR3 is TGTGCCAGCAGTTTCGACGAGTACGGCGGGCAGCCCCAGCATTTT. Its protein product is CASSFDEYGGQPQHF.

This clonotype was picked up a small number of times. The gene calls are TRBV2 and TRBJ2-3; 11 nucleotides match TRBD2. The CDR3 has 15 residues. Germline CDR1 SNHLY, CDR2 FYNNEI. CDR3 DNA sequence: TGTGCTAGCTTGGCTAATAGCGGGGGGGCAGATACGCAGTATTTT. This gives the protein CASLANSGGADTQYF.

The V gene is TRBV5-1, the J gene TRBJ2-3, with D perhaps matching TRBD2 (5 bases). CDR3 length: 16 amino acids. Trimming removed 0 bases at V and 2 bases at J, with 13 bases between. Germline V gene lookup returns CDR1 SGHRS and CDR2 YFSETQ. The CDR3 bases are TGCGCCAGCAGCTTGGTCCGTTCCGGGGTCACAGATACGCAGTATTTT. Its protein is CASSLVRSGVTDTQYF.

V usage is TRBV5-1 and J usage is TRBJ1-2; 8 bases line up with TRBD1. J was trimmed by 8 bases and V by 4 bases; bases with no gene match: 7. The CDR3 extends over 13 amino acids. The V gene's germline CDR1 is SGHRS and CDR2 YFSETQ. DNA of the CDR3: TGCGCCAGCAGCGTGGACAGGGCAGAGGGCTACACCTTC. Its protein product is CASSVDRAEGYTF.

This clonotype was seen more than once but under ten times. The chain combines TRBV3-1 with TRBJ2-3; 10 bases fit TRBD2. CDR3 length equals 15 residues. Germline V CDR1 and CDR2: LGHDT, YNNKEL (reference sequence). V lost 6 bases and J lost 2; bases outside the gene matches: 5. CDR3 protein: CASREREGSTDTQYF. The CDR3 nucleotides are TGTGCCAGCAGAGAGCGGGAGGGATCCACAGATACGCAGTATTTT.

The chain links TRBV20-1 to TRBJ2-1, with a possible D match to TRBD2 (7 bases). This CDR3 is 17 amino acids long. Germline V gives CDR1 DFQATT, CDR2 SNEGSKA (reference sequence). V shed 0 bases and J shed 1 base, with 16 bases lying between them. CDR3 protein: CSARDSGGGGSYNEQFF. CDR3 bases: TGCAGTGCTAGAGATTCCGGGGGAGGGGGATCCTACAATGAGCAGTTCTTC.

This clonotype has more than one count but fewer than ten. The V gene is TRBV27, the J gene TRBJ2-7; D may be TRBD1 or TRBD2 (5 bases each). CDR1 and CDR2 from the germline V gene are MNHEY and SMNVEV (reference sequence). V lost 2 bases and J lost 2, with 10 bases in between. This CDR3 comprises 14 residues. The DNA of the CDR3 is TGTGCCAGCAGTTTAAGAGGGGATACCTACGAGCAGTACTTC. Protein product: CASSLRGDTYEQYF.

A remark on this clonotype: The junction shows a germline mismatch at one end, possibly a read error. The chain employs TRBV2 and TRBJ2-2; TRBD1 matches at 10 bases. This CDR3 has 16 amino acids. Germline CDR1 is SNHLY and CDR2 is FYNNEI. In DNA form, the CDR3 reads TGTGCCAGCAGTCAAGACAGGGGGCGACTCACCAGGGAGCTGTTTTTT. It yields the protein CASSQDRGRLTRELFF.

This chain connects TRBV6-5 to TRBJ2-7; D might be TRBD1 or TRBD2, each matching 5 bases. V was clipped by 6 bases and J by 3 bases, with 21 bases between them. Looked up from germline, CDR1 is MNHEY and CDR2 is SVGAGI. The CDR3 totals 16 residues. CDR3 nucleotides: TGTGCCAGCAGCCTCACGGGGCAGGGCGGTGGCTACGAGCAGTACTTC. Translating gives CASSLTGQGGGYEQYF.

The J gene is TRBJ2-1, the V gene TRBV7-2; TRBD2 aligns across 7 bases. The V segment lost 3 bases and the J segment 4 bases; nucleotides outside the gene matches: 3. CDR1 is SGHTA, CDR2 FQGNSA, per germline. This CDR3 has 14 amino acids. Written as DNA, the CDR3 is TGTGCCAGCAGCTTTCTAGCGGTATACAATGAGCAGTTCTTC. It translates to CASSFLAVYNEQFF.

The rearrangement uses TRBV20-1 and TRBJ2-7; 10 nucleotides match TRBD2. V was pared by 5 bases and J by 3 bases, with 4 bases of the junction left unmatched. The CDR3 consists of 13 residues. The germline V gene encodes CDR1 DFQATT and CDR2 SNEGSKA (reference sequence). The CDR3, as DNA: TGCAGTGCTCCCGGGACTAGCGTCTACGAGCAGTACTTC. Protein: CSAPGTSVYEQYF.

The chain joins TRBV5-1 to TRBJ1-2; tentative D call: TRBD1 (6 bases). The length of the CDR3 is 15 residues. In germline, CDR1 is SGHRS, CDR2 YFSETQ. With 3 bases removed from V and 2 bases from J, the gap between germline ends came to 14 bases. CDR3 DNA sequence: TGCGCCAGCAGCTGGGGGGCGGAGGGCAACTATGGCTACACCTTC. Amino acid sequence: CASSWGAEGNYGYTF.

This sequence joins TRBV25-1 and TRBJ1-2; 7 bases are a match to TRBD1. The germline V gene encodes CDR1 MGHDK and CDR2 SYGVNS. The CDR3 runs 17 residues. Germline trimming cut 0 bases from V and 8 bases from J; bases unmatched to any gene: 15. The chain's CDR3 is CASSEYYKGAPNMGYTF. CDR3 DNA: TGTGCCAGCAGTGAATATTACAAGGGGGCACCTAACATGGGCTACACCTTC.

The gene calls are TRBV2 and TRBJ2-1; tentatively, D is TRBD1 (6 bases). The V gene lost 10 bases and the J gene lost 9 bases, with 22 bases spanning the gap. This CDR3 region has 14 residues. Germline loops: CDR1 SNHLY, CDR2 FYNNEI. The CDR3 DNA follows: TGTGCCATCTCCCCAGGGGCGCATCACCCTGAGCAGTTCTTC. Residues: CAISPGAHHPEQFF.

The CDR3 DNA is TGTGCCAGCAGCCCGTCTCGATCCAATGAGCAGTACTTC. Protein: CASSPSRSNEQYF. The chain joins TRBV7-9 to TRBJ2-5; D not resolved. Germline lookup yields CDR1 SEHNR and CDR2 FQNEAQ (reference sequence). V lost 5 bases and J 11 bases, leaving 18 bases between the germline ends. The CDR3 is made up of 13 amino acids.

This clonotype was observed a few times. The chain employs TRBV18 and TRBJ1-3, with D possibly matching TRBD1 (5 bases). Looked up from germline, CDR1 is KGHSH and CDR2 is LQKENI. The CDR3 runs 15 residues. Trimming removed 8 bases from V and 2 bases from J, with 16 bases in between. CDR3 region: CASTRDGKAGNTIYF. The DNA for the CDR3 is TGTGCCAGCACTCGGGACGGGAAAGCTGGAAACACCATATATTTT.

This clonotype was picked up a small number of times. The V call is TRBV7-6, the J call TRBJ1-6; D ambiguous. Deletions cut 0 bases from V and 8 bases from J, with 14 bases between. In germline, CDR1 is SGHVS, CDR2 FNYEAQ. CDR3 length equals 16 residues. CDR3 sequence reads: CASSLAGQGGYSPLHF. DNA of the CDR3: TGTGCCAGCAGCTTAGCGGGCCAAGGAGGTTATTCACCCCTCCACTTT. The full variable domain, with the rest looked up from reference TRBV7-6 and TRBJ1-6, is GAGVSQSPRYKVTKRGQDVALRCDPISGHVSLYWYRQALGQGPEFLTYFNYEAQQDKSGLPNDRFSAERPEGSISTLTIQRTEQRDSAMYRCASSLAGQGGYSPLHFGNGTRLTVT.

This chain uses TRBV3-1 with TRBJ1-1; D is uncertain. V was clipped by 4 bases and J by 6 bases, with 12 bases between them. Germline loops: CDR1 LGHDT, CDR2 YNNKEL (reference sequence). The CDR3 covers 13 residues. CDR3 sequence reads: CASSLHERAEAFF. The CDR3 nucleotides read TGTGCCAGCAGCCTCCACGAGAGGGCTGAAGCTTTCTTT. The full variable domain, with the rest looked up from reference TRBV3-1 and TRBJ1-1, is DTAVSQTPKYLVTQMGNDKSIKCEQNLGHDTMYWYKQDSKKFLKIMFSYNNKELIINETVPNRFSPKSPDKAHLNLHINSLELGDSAVYFCASSLHERAEAFFGQGTRLTVV.